What follows are 7 T cell receptor beta chains derived from one specimen sequenced in a study of shared clonotypes between healthy human individuals. Clones were read by immunoSEQ multiplex PCR, and TCRdb kept only the in-frame ones, dropping some. The data contain some 2.4 million clones, over 85% of them singletons. Sequenced: naive CD4+ T cells from PBMCs. Subset of the sample: CD45RA+ positively selected. The receptors come from a man younger than 30 in good health. Some clones in this sample may be carry-over from other donors' samples.

The chain uses TRBV28 and TRBJ1-1, with 8 bases lining up with TRBD1. Germline CDR1 and CDR2: MDHEN and SYDVKM. This CDR3 is built from 14 residues. The J segment lost 4 bases and the V segment lost 1 base, leaving 2 bases of the junction unmatched. CDR3 sequence: CASSLSRGPTEAFF. The CDR3, as DNA: TGTGCCAGCAGTTTATCCAGGGGGCCCACTGAAGCTTTCTTT. The full variable domain, completed using reference TRBV28 and TRBJ1-1, is DVKVTQSSRYLVKRTGEKVFLECVQDMDHENMFWYRQDPGLGLRLIYFSYDVKMKEKGDIPEGYSVSREKKERFSLILESASTNQTSMYLCASSLSRGPTEAFFGQGTRLTVV.

The genes are TRBV18 and TRBJ2-7; tentatively, D is TRBD1 or TRBD2 (6 bases each). Deletions cut 0 bases from V and 6 bases from J, with 15 bases between. Germline CDR1 is KGHSH and CDR2 is LQKENI. The CDR3 runs 15 residues. As DNA, the CDR3 is TGTGCCAGCTCACCACCTGGGGGCGAGGGGGGCGAGCAGTACTTC. It encodes CASSPPGGEGGEQYF.

J is TRBJ2-5 and V is TRBV7-8; 8 bases fit TRBD2. V was clipped by 2 bases and J by 4 bases; unmatched bases: 6. CDR1 is SGHVS, CDR2 FQNEAQ, per germline. This CDR3 is 15 amino acids long. CDR3 amino acids: CASSLWTREVETQYF. The CDR3 bases are TGTGCCAGCAGCTTATGGACGCGGGAGGTAGAGACCCAGTACTTC.

The chain combines TRBV7-2 with TRBJ1-4; 7 bases line up with TRBD1. With V trimmed by 5 bases and J by 8 bases, 14 bases remained unmatched. CDR1 is SGHTA, CDR2 FQGNSA, per germline. This CDR3 has 16 amino acids. This CDR3 is CASSNELPTGPEKLFF. CDR3 DNA sequence: TGTGCCAGCAGCAACGAACTACCGACAGGGCCCGAAAAACTGTTTTTT.

The chain joins TRBV27 to TRBJ1-1; TRBD1 is a possible D gene (6 bases). CDR1 MNHEY and CDR2 SMNVEV come from the germline V gene (reference sequence). The CDR3 totals 15 residues. V dropped 5 bases and J dropped 3 bases, with 16 bases sitting between them. The CDR3: CASSRSLKGDTEAFF. The CDR3 bases are TGTGCCAGCAGTCGGAGCCTGAAGGGGGACACTGAAGCTTTCTTT.

J is TRBJ1-2 and V is TRBV19; D is possibly TRBD1 (5 bases). The CDR3 is made up of 16 amino acids. Per the germline V gene, CDR1 is LNHDA and CDR2 is SQIVND (reference sequence). The V gene lost 8 bases and the J gene lost 8 bases, with 27 bases spanning the gap. CDR3 in amino acids: CASQPTGQGWTSGYTF. CDR3 coding DNA: TGTGCCAGTCAACCAACGGGGCAGGGTTGGACGAGCGGCTACACCTTC. Filled out from reference TRBV19 and TRBJ1-2, the complete variable domain reads DGGITQSPKYLFRKEGQNVTLSCEQNLNHDAMYWYRQDPGQGLRLIYYSQIVNDFQKGDIAEGYSVSREKKESFPLTVTSAQKNPTAFYLCASQPTGQGWTSGYTFGSGTRLTVV.

This clone has a handful of counts. The rearrangement links TRBV10-3 to TRBJ1-2; D is possibly TRBD1 (5 bases). Trimming took off 5 bases at V and 4 bases at J, with 17 bases between the two ends. This CDR3 is built from 15 residues. Per the germline V gene, CDR1 is ENHRY and CDR2 is SYGVKD. The CDR3 nucleotides read TGTGCCATCAGTTCCGGGACGGCCCGTCCCTATGGCTACACCTTC. Protein sequence: CAISSGTARPYGYTF.